Below are 26 T cell receptor beta chains sequenced from a single sample in a study of T cells in localized non-small cell lung cancer (dated by TCRdb to about 2020). Library preparation used the immunoSEQ multiplex PCR assay. TCRdb took this table from immuneACCESS and kept in-frame rearrangements with V and J called. Such tables lack part of the clones; where checked against another copy, unresolved V genes explain under half of the gap, and the rest is unexplained. This sample holds around 91,000 clones; roughly 86% were observed only once. The ten top clones hold roughly 14% of the sample. The sample consisted of peripheral blood, taken before any cancer treatment. These receptors all stem from a man aged 35 to 70 with stage I squamous cell lung carcinoma.

The chain couples TRBV2 to TRBJ2-2, with TRBD2 matching 7 bases. J lost 6 bases, V lost 1 base, and 5 bases had no gene match. CDR1 is SNHLY and CDR2 is FYNNEI in the germline V gene. The CDR3 contains 15 residues. The CDR3 region has the DNA TGTGCCAGCAGTGAAGTGGGAGGGAATCCCGGGGAGCTGTTTTTT. This codes for CASSEVGGNPGELFF.

V is TRBV2 and J is TRBJ1-1; D call uncertain. V was trimmed by 4 bases and J by 3 bases, leaving 6 bases between them. The length of the CDR3 is 12 residues. Per germline, CDR1 SNHLY and CDR2 FYNNEI. CDR3 in DNA: TGTGCCAGCAGTGTGGGGTACACTGAAGCTTTCTTT. It translates to CASSVGYTEAFF. Together with reference TRBV2 and TRBJ1-1, the CDR3 gives the full variable domain: EPEVTQTPSHQVTQMGQEVILRCVPISNHLYFYWYRQILGQKVEFLVSFYNNEISEKSEIFDDQFSVERPDGSNFTLKIRSTKLEDSAMYFCASSVGYTEAFFGQGTRLTVV.

This clone has just a few counts. The V call is TRBV5-1, the J call TRBJ1-1, with D perhaps matching TRBD1 (5 bases). CDR3 size: 12 residues. Germline V gene lookup returns CDR1 SGHRS and CDR2 YFSETQ. Trimming took off 7 bases at V and 5 bases at J, with 12 bases between the two ends. CDR3 in amino acids: CASAGRGTEAFF. The CDR3 DNA is TGCGCCAGCGCAGGGAGGGGTACTGAAGCTTTCTTT.

The rearrangement links TRBV25-1 to TRBJ2-1; D is possibly TRBD1 (6 bases). The germline V gene encodes CDR1 MGHDK and CDR2 SYGVNS. V lost 4 bases and J lost 8, with 24 bases in between. CDR3 length: 17 amino acids. The CDR3: CASSAYGFTQGTDEQFF. In nucleotides, the CDR3 is TGTGCCAGCAGTGCCTATGGGTTCACACAGGGCACGGATGAGCAGTTCTTC.

The chain has TRBV28 and TRBJ1-1; D might be TRBD1 (6 bases). CDR1 and CDR2 from the germline V gene are MDHEN and SYDVKM. The CDR3 is made up of 16 amino acids. Trimming left V 3 bases short and J 0 bases short, with 14 bases between. The CDR3 protein is CASSFLSGDMNTEAFF. For the CDR3, the DNA is TGTGCCAGCAGTTTTTTGTCCGGGGACATGAACACTGAAGCTTTCTTT.

This rearrangement joins TRBV7-9 to TRBJ1-1; no clear D. Trimming took off 4 bases at V and 7 bases at J, with 10 bases between the two ends. The CDR3 totals 12 residues. The germline CDR1 and CDR2 sequences are SEHNR and FQNEAQ (reference sequence). The CDR3 reads CASSSTGREAFF. CDR3 nucleotides: TGTGCCAGCAGCTCTACCGGCCGTGAAGCTTTCTTT.

CDR3 amino acids: CASSPGQPYEQYF. Written as DNA, the CDR3 is TGTGCCAGTAGCCCGGGACAGCCTTACGAGCAGTACTTC. The V gene is TRBV19, the J gene TRBJ2-7, with TRBD1 matching over 7 bases. V gave up 6 bases and J gave up 4 bases; unmatched junction bases: 6. The CDR3 totals 13 residues. The germline V gene has CDR1 LNHDA and CDR2 SQIVND (reference sequence). The entire variable domain, with the rest obtained from reference TRBV19 and TRBJ2-7, is as follows: DGGITQSPKYLFRKEGQNVTLSCEQNLNHDAMYWYRQDPGQGLRLIYYSQIVNDFQKGDIAEGYSVSREKKESFPLTVTSAQKNPTAFYLCASSPGQPYEQYFGPGTRLTVT.

The chain recombines TRBV5-8 with TRBJ2-2; the match to TRBD1 covers 7 bases. This CDR3 comprises 17 residues. V trimming: 4 bases; J trimming: 0 bases; junction bases outside the gene matches: 9. Germline V lookup: CDR1 SGHTS, CDR2 YDEGEE. CDR3 sequence: CASSPDRQGANTGELFF. DNA of the CDR3: TGTGCCAGCAGCCCGGACCGACAGGGAGCGAACACCGGGGAGCTGTTTTTT.

This clone has just a few counts. V usage is TRBV4-1 and J usage is TRBJ1-2, with 7 bases matching TRBD1. The junction had 15 bases not matched to a gene; V was cut back by 4 bases and J by 4 bases. From germline, CDR1 is MGHRA and CDR2 YSYEKL. CDR3 length: 17 amino acids. The CDR3 reads CASSLLEGQISIYGYTF. In nucleotides, the CDR3 is TGCGCCAGCAGCCTCCTCGAGGGACAGATTTCTATCTATGGCTACACCTTC.

CDR3 sequence (DNA): TGTGCCAGTAGTATGACAGGGGCCACAGATACGCAGTATTTT. As protein: CASSMTGATDTQYF. The chain links TRBV19 to TRBJ2-3, with TRBD1 matching over 8 bases. The CDR3 runs 14 residues. From germline, CDR1 is LNHDA and CDR2 SQIVND (reference sequence). V dropped 3 bases and J dropped 2; count of bases not matched to a gene: 1.

A remark on this clone: A junction boundary mismatches the germline segment, possibly from a read error. The chain uses TRBV28 and TRBJ2-1, with TRBD1 matching over 9 bases. The CDR3 contains 11 residues. Germline V CDR1 and CDR2: MDHEN, SYDVKM. As DNA, the CDR3 is TGTGCCAGCAGTGTGGACAGGGGTTTGCTCTTC. This translates into CASSVDRGLLF.

This sequence joins TRBV20-1 and TRBJ2-1; a weak D match, TRBD1 (5 bases). The germline CDR1 and CDR2 sequences are DFQATT and SNEGSKA (reference sequence). The length of the CDR3 is 11 residues. Trimming shortened V by 3 bases and J by 12 bases, and 12 bases separated the two germline ends. This CDR3 is CSASRAIGQFF. The CDR3 bases are TGCAGTGCTAGCAGGGCGATAGGGCAGTTCTTC.

This chain links TRBV18 with TRBJ1-3; D not certain. This CDR3 has 15 residues. Germline values: CDR1 KGHSH, CDR2 LQKENI. V gave up 0 bases and J gave up 6 bases, with 12 bases separating them. CDR3 loop: CASSPPGILINTIYF. CDR3 DNA: TGTGCCAGCTCACCACCGGGGATTTTAATAAACACCATATATTTT.

The rearrangement uses TRBV28 and TRBJ1-1; D unclear. CDR3 length equals 12 residues. Trimming took off 1 base at V and 7 bases at J, with 7 bases between the two ends. The germline V gene has CDR1 MDHEN and CDR2 SYDVKM. CDR3 in DNA: TGTGCCAGCAGTTTATTAGGGAATGAAGCTTTCTTT. Its translation is CASSLLGNEAFF.

This chain joins TRBV10-2 and TRBJ1-2, with D uncertain. Germline values: CDR1 WSHSY, CDR2 SAAADI. The CDR3 consists of 11 residues. Deletions cut 3 bases from V and 4 bases from J, with 3 bases between. The CDR3 reads CASSDSYGYTF. The CDR3 region has the DNA TGCGCCAGCAGTGACAGCTATGGCTACACCTTC.

The gene calls are TRBV4-3 and TRBJ1-5, with D maybe TRBD1 (5 bases). Trimming cost V 0 bases and J 6 bases, with 15 bases left between them. Germline V lookup: CDR1 LGHNA, CDR2 YSLEER. CDR3 length: 16 residues. CDR3 sequence (DNA): TGCGCCAGCAGCCAAGATCGCGGGGGGACCGGTCAGCCCCAGCATTTT. This encodes CASSQDRGGTGQPQHF.

The rearrangement joins TRBV28 to TRBJ1-2, with D perhaps matching TRBD1 (6 bases). V lost 4 bases to trimming and J lost 7 bases, with 10 bases between them. The germline CDR1 and CDR2 sequences are MDHEN and SYDVKM. The CDR3 sequence is 12 residues long. CDR3 bases: TGTGCCAGCAGTTCCGACAGGAGTGGCTACACCTTC. As protein: CASSSDRSGYTF.

The chain has TRBV6-5 and TRBJ1-1; D remains unclear. This CDR3 region has 15 residues. Trimming stripped 0 bases from V and 5 bases from J, with 13 bases between. Germline CDR1 MNHEY, CDR2 SVGAGI. This CDR3 is CASSYSMGGRTEAFF. CDR3 in DNA: TGTGCCAGCAGTTACTCCATGGGAGGGAGGACTGAAGCTTTCTTT.

This clone occurred a few times. The chain couples TRBV7-2 to TRBJ1-6, with TRBD1 matching over 8 bases. In germline, CDR1 is SGHTA, CDR2 FQGNSA. With 0 bases clipped from V and 7 bases from J, the junction kept 5 bases outside the gene matches. This CDR3 contains 16 residues. CDR3 amino acids: CASSLASGQVNSPLHF. Here the CDR3 DNA reads TGTGCCAGCAGCTTAGCGTCGGGACAGGTGAATTCACCCCTCCACTTT.

The chain combines TRBV5-6 with TRBJ2-3; D is unclear. Germline loops: CDR1 SGHDT, CDR2 YYEEEE. CDR3 length equals 15 residues. The V end was cut by 3 bases, the J end by 1 base, with 12 bases between. CDR3 protein: CASSSYRSRTDTQYF. The CDR3 coding sequence is TGTGCCAGCAGCTCCTACAGAAGCCGCACAGATACGCAGTATTTT.

This clone appeared once. This chain uses TRBV7-8 with TRBJ2-3; D is undetermined. Germline lookup yields CDR1 SGHVS and CDR2 FQNEAQ. This CDR3 spans 14 amino acids. Trimming shortened V by 2 bases and J by 3 bases, and 9 bases separated the two germline ends. The CDR3 loop reads CASSLSRTTDTQYF. CDR3 sequence (DNA): TGTGCCAGCAGCTTAAGCAGGACGACAGATACGCAGTATTTT.

The rearrangement uses TRBV14 and TRBJ1-1; a possible D gene is TRBD1 (5 bases). The CDR3 extends over 13 amino acids. The V gene's germline CDR1 is SGHDN and CDR2 FVKESK. The V end was cut by 10 bases, the J end by 0 bases, with 12 bases between. CDR3 coding DNA: TGTGCCATCAGGGAGGGGTTGAACACTGAAGCTTTCTTT. Its translation: CAIREGLNTEAFF.

This clone came up once. DNA of the CDR3: TGTGCCAGCAGTGAAGGACTAGCCCCATCCTACGAGCAGTACTTC. Translating it yields CASSEGLAPSYEQYF. The chain combines TRBV6-1 with TRBJ2-7, with 7 nucleotides matching TRBD2. CDR1 and CDR2 (germline): MNHNS, SASEGT. With V trimmed by 1 base and J by 1 base, 4 bases remained unmatched. This CDR3 is built from 15 residues.

V usage is TRBV27 and J usage is TRBJ2-4; 11 nucleotides agree with TRBD1. Germline CDR1 and CDR2: MNHEY and SMNVEV (reference sequence). The CDR3 has 17 amino acids. J was trimmed by 3 bases and V by 4 bases; bases with no gene match: 8. The CDR3 region is CASSSKRTGGIKNIQYF. The CDR3 DNA reads TGTGCCAGCAGTTCGAAGAGGACAGGGGGCATCAAAAACATTCAGTACTTC.

The chain is built from TRBV7-6 and TRBJ2-2, with TRBD2 matching 7 bases. Losses at the gene ends were 4 bases for V and 8 bases for J; bases not matched to a gene: 16. CDR3 length: 17 residues. CDR1 is SGHVS and CDR2 is FNYEAQ in the germline V gene. CDR3 loop: CASSSSHAGEERGELFF. CDR3 nucleotides: TGTGCCAGCAGCTCTTCCCACGCGGGGGAGGAAAGAGGGGAGCTGTTTTTT. The variable domain in full, with the rest retrieved from reference TRBV7-6 and TRBJ2-2, is GAGVSQSPRYKVTKRGQDVALRCDPISGHVSLYWYRQALGQGPEFLTYFNYEAQQDKSGLPNDRFSAERPEGSISTLTIQRTEQRDSAMYRCASSSSHAGEERGELFFGEGSRLTVL.

This rearrangement joins TRBV7-2 to TRBJ2-2; D is possibly TRBD1 or TRBD2 (7 bases each). V lost 5 bases and J lost 8, with 15 bases in between. Germline lookup yields CDR1 SGHTA and CDR2 FQGNSA. The CDR3 consists of 14 residues. The CDR3 nucleotides read TGTGCCAGCAGCCCAAGACAGGGAGGGGGGGAGCTGTTTTTT. Translated: CASSPRQGGGELFF.